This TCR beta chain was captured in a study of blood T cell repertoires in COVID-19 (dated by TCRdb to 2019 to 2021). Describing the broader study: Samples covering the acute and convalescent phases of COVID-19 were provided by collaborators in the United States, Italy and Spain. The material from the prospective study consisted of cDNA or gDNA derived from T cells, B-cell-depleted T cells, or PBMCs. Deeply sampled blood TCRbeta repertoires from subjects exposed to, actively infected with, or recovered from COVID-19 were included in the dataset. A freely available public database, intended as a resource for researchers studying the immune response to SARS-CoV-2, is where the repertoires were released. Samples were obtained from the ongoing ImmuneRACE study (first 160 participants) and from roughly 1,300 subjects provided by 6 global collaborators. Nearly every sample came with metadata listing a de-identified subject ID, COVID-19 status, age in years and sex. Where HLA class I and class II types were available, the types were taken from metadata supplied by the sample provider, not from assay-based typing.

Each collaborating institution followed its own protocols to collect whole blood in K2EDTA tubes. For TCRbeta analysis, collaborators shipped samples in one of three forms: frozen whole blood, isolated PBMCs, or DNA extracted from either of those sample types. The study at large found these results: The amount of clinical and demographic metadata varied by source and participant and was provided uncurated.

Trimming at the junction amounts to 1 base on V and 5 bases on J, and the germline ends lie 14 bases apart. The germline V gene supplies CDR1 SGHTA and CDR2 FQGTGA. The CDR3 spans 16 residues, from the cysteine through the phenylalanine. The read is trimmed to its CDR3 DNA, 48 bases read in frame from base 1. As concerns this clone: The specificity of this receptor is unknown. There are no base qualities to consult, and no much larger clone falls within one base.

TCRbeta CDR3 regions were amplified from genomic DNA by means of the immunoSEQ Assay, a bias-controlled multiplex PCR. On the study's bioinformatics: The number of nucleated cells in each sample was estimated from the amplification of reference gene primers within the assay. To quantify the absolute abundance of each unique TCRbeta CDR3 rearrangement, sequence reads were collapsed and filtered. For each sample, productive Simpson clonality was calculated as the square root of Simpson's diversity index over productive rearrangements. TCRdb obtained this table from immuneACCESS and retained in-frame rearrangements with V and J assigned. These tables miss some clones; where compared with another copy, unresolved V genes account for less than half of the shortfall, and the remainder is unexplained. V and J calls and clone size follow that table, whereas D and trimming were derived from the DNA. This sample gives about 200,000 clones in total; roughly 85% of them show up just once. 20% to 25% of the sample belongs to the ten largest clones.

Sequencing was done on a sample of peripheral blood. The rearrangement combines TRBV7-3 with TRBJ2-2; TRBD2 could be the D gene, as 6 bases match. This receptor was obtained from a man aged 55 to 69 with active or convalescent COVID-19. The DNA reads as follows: TGTGCCAGCAGCTTAAATCCGGGAGCTAGTACCGGGGAGCTGTTTTTT. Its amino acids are CASSLNPGASTGELFF.